The rows below give T cell receptor beta chains drawn from one sample of a study of tumor-infiltrating lymphocytes in primary liver carcinoma. TCRdb redid the calling of the multiplex PCR reads with MiXCR, one entry per CDR3 protein. The sample gives 40,000 to 60,000 distinct CDR3 sequences, around 79% of which show up once; more than 25% is in the top ten. Material for sequencing was liver tumor tissue from sampling region 3. These receptors were collected from a man aged 40-49 years with primary liver carcinoma and hepatitis B virus infection. CDR3s include the opening cysteine and the closing phenylalanine or tryptophan. Each record gives: J gene, D gene, clone size, V gene, CDR3 protein, CDR3 DNA. The D gene is left open where the match is weak. Not all rows give a size; the values are once, few, many and, for expanded clones, a class.

j_call: TRBJ1-5; d_call: .; clone_size: .; v_call: TRBV28; cdr3_aa: CASTLDLDIEKGNQPQHF; cdr3_nt: TGTGCCAGCACTCTTGACCTGGACATTGAGAAGGGCAATCAGCCCCAGCATTTT
j_call: TRBJ2-3; d_call: TRBD1; clone_size: .; v_call: TRBV10-1; cdr3_aa: CASSESQGTDTRYF; cdr3_nt: TGTGCCAGCAGTGAGTCCCAGGGGACAGATACGCGGTATTTT
j_call: TRBJ2-7; d_call: .; clone_size: .; v_call: TRBV11-2; cdr3_aa: CASSSGGGEQYF; cdr3_nt: TGTGCCAGCAGCTCCGGGGGAGGCGAGCAGTACTTC
j_call: TRBJ2-7; d_call: .; clone_size: .; v_call: TRBV7-9; cdr3_aa: CAGSPYSSHEQYF; cdr3_nt: TGTGCCGGCAGCCCCTATAGCTCCCACGAGCAGTACTTC
j_call: TRBJ2-4; d_call: .; clone_size: .; v_call: TRBV13; cdr3_aa: CTSSLRRGDILYF; cdr3_nt: TGTACCAGCAGTTTGCGCCGGGGAGACATTCTGTACTTC
j_call: TRBJ2-7; d_call: .; clone_size: many; v_call: TRBV5-1; cdr3_aa: CASSMDISSYEQYF; cdr3_nt: TGCGCCAGCAGCATGGACATTAGCTCCTACGAGCAGTACTTC
j_call: TRBJ2-7; d_call: .; clone_size: .; v_call: TRBV11-2; cdr3_aa: CASTALEAAHYEQYF; cdr3_nt: TGTGCCAGCACCGCCTTGGAAGCGGCCCATTACGAGCAATACTTC
j_call: TRBJ1-5; d_call: .; clone_size: .; v_call: TRBV12-3/TRBV12-4; cdr3_aa: CASSLGARKGNQPQHF; cdr3_nt: TGTGCCAGCAGTTTAGGTGCTCGGAAAGGTAATCAGCCCCAGCATTTT
j_call: TRBJ2-1; d_call: .; clone_size: many; v_call: TRBV29-1; cdr3_aa: CSVGAGSNYNEQFF; cdr3_nt: TGCAGCGTTGGGGCGGGATCAAACTACAATGAGCAGTTCTTC
j_call: TRBJ2-3; d_call: .; clone_size: few; v_call: TRBV13; cdr3_aa: CASSLENADTQYF; cdr3_nt: TGTGCCAGCAGTTTAGAGAATGCAGATACGCAGTATTTT
j_call: TRBJ1-1; d_call: .; clone_size: once; v_call: TRBV7-8; cdr3_aa: CDSRRSENTEAFF; cdr3_nt: TGTGACAGCAGACGGTCAGAGAACACTGAAGCTTTCTTT
j_call: TRBJ2-7; d_call: .; clone_size: many; v_call: TRBV13; cdr3_aa: CASSNNREQYF; cdr3_nt: TGTGCCAGCAGCAACAACAGGGAGCAGTACTTC
j_call: TRBJ2-1; d_call: .; clone_size: .; v_call: TRBV7-9; cdr3_aa: CASNSQVSNEQFF; cdr3_nt: TGTGCCAGCAACTCGCAGGTTAGCAATGAGCAGTTCTTC
j_call: TRBJ2-2; d_call: .; clone_size: .; v_call: TRBV6-1; cdr3_aa: CASNTSPAGEPFF; cdr3_nt: TGTGCCAGTAATACTAGCCCCGCCGGGGAGCCTTTTTTT
j_call: TRBJ1-4; d_call: .; clone_size: .; v_call: TRBV7-9; cdr3_aa: CASSPRPNGKLFF; cdr3_nt: TGTGCCAGCAGCCCACGCCCGAATGGAAAACTGTTTTTT
j_call: TRBJ2-1; d_call: .; clone_size: .; v_call: TRBV4-1; cdr3_aa: CGSGQEAGQNNEQFF; cdr3_nt: TGCGGCAGCGGCCAAGAAGCGGGACAAAACAATGAGCAGTTCTTC
j_call: TRBJ2-5; d_call: .; clone_size: many; v_call: TRBV6-5; cdr3_aa: CASNKGSQETQYF; cdr3_nt: TGTGCCAGCAATAAAGGCAGTCAAGAGACCCAGTACTTC
j_call: TRBJ2-5; d_call: .; clone_size: .; v_call: TRBV5-1; cdr3_aa: CASSELVGEGETQYF; cdr3_nt: TGCGCCAGCTCCGAACTAGTGGGAGAAGGAGAGACCCAGTATTTC
j_call: TRBJ1-1; d_call: .; clone_size: few; v_call: TRBV5-4; cdr3_aa: CASSLGEMNTEAFF; cdr3_nt: TGTGCCAGCAGCTTGGGAGAAATGAACACTGAAGCTTTCTTT
j_call: TRBJ2-1; d_call: TRBD2; clone_size: .; v_call: TRBV4-2; cdr3_aa: CASSQDLAGLMDVQFF; cdr3_nt: TGTGCCAGCAGCCAAGACCTAGCGGGATTGATGGATGTGCAGTTCTTC
j_call: TRBJ2-7; d_call: .; clone_size: .; v_call: TRBV20-1; cdr3_aa: CSVRGRSDYEQYF; cdr3_nt: TGCAGTGTTAGGGGGAGGAGCGACTACGAGCAGTACTTC
j_call: TRBJ1-2; d_call: .; clone_size: many; v_call: TRBV29-1; cdr3_aa: CSVWIWEVGYTF; cdr3_nt: TGCAGCGTTTGGATATGGGAGGTTGGCTACACCTTC
j_call: TRBJ2-7; d_call: TRBD1; clone_size: once; v_call: TRBV6-1; cdr3_aa: CASSDRGSSYVQYF; cdr3_nt: TGTGCCAGCAGCGACAGGGGTAGCTCCTATGTGCAGTACTTC
j_call: TRBJ2-7; d_call: .; clone_size: .; v_call: TRBV11-2; cdr3_aa: CASSLGRGVTYERYF; cdr3_nt: TGTGCCAGCAGCTTAGGCAGGGGGGTTACCTATGAGCGGTACTTC
j_call: TRBJ2-6; d_call: .; clone_size: .; v_call: TRBV6-5; cdr3_aa: CACSLWTWTKAGANVLTF; cdr3_nt: TGTGCCTGCAGTCTTTGGACATGGACGAAAGCTGGGGCCAACGTCCTGACTTTT
j_call: TRBJ1-6; d_call: TRBD1; clone_size: .; v_call: TRBV12-3/TRBV12-4; cdr3_aa: CASGLDRAYNSPLHF; cdr3_nt: TGTGCCAGCGGACTCGACAGGGCCTACAATTCACCCCTCCACTTT
j_call: TRBJ2-7; d_call: TRBD1; clone_size: many; v_call: TRBV6-5; cdr3_aa: CASSSPVQTGANEQYF; cdr3_nt: TGTGCCAGCAGTTCCCCAGTCCAGACAGGGGCCAACGAGCAGTACTTC
j_call: TRBJ1-4; d_call: .; clone_size: .; v_call: TRBV11-2; cdr3_aa: CDSGLEVGDEKLFF; cdr3_nt: TGTGACAGCGGCTTAGAGGTTGGGGACGAAAAGCTGTTTTTC
j_call: TRBJ2-2; d_call: TRBD2; clone_size: .; v_call: TRBV7-2; cdr3_aa: CASSLYGGLANTWELIF; cdr3_nt: TGTGCCAGCAGCTTATACGGAGGACTAGCTAACACCTGGGAACTGATTTTT
j_call: TRBJ2-1; d_call: .; clone_size: .; v_call: TRBV6-6; cdr3_aa: CTSRSGYSYNEQSF; cdr3_nt: TGTACCAGCAGGAGCGGCTACTCCTACAATGAGCAGTCCTTC
j_call: TRBJ2-7; d_call: TRBD1; clone_size: few; v_call: TRBV7-6; cdr3_aa: CASSPVGTGDVYEQYF; cdr3_nt: TGTGCCAGCAGCCCGGTCGGGACAGGAGACGTCTACGAGCAGTACTTC
j_call: TRBJ2-1; d_call: .; clone_size: many; v_call: TRBV7-8; cdr3_aa: CASSYGTHLGGEQFF; cdr3_nt: TGTGCCAGCAGCTACGGGACCCACCTGGGGGGTGAGCAGTTCTTC
j_call: TRBJ2-7; d_call: .; clone_size: .; v_call: TRBV6-6; cdr3_aa: CASRPRSQAREQYF; cdr3_nt: TGTGCCAGCAGACCTAGATCCCAGGCACGGGAGCAGTACTTC